Listed below are T cell receptor beta chains from one sample, sequenced in a study. MiXCR, run by TCRdb on the 5' RACE reads, gives a single entry per CDR3 protein. The table lists 4,500 to 6,000 distinct CDR3 sequences, just over 70% of them singletons. Sequencing was done on a sample of Tregs sorted from blood. The receptor source for this set is a female donor with breast cancer. Both conserved end residues are part of each CDR3. A D gene is named only where the DNA matches it firmly. Rows may omit the clone size; those that give it use once, few, many or a size class.

abundance	v_gene	d_gene	j_gene	CDR3aa	CDR3nt
-	TRBV10-1	-	TRBJ1-6	CASSERGFGAPLHF	TGCGCCAGCAGTGAACGGGGATTCGGGGCACCCCTCCACTTT
-	TRBV20-1	-	TRBJ2-7	CSARDPARNYEQYF	TGCAGTGCTAGAGATCCGGCCCGAAACTACGAGCAGTACTTC
-	TRBV12-3/TRBV12-4	-	TRBJ2-5	CASPHVVGGGETQYF	TGTGCCAGCCCCCATGTTGTGGGGGGCGGTGAGACCCAGTACTTC
-	TRBV12-3/TRBV12-4	-	TRBJ1-1	CASSLGSTEAFF	TGTGCCAGCAGCCTCGGGAGCACTGAAGCTTTCTTT
-	TRBV12-3/TRBV12-4	-	TRBJ1-1	CASSLAGSNTEAFF	TGTGCCAGCAGTTTGGCAGGGTCGAACACTGAAGCTTTCTTT
-	TRBV7-6	-	TRBJ2-1	CASRANSYNEQFF	TGTGCCAGCAGGGCTAATTCCTACAATGAGCAGTTCTTC
once	TRBV29-1	-	TRBJ2-7	CSVGAGYKQYF	TGCAGCGTTGGCGCCGGGTACAAGCAGTACTTC
-	TRBV11-2	-	TRBJ2-7	CASVPRDAYEQYF	TGTGCCAGCGTACCCCGGGACGCCTACGAGCAGTACTTC
-	TRBV5-6	-	TRBJ1-2	CASSLGDYGYTF	TGTGCCAGCAGCTTAGGTGACTATGGCTACACCTTC
-	TRBV12-3/TRBV12-4	-	TRBJ2-7	CASSFTSREQYF	TGTGCCAGCAGTTTTACTAGTCGGGAGCAGTACTTC